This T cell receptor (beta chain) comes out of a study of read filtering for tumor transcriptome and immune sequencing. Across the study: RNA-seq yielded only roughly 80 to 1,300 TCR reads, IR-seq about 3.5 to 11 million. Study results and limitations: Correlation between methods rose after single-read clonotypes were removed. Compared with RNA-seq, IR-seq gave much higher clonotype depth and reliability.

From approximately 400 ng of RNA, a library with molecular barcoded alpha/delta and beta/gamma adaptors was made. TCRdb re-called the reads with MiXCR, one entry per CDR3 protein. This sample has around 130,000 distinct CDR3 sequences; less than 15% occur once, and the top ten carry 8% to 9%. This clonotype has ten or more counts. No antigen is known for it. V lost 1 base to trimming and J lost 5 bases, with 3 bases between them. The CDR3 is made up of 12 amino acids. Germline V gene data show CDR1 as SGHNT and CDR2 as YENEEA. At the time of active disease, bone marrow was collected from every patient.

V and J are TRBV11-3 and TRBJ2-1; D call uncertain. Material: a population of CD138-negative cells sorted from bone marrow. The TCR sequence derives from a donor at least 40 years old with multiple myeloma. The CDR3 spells CASSLVNNEQFF. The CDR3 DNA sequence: TGTGCCAGCAGCTTAGTAAACAATGAGCAGTTCTTC.